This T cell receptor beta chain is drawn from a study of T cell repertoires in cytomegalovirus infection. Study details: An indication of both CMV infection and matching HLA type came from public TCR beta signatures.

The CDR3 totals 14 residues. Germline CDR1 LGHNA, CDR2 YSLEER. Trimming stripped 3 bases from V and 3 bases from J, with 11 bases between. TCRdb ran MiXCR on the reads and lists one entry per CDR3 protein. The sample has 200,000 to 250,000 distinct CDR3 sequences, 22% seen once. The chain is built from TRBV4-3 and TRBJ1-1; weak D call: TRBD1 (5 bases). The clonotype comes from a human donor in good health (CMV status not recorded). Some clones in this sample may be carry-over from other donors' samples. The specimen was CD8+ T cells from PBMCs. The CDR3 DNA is TGCGCCAGCAGCCAGGGGGAGACGGACACTGAAGCTTTCTTT. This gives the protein CASSQGETDTEAFF.